The clone carrying this TCR beta chain has more than one count but fewer than ten. As yet, its antigen is unknown. Time point meaning: newly diagnosed GD, antithyroid drugs for less than 3 months. The TCR library was made from RNA extracted from PBMCs. This specimen belongs to a study of regulatory T cells in long-lasting Graves disease. Germline CDR1 and CDR2: GTSNPN and SVGIG (reference sequence). This CDR3 has 15 amino acids. Trimming left V 0 bases short and J 5 bases short, with 13 bases between. Overall study findings and caveats: Repertoires from persistent disease leaned toward TRBV28, TRBJ1-2 and TRBJ2-5.

Through Arm-PCR of CDR3 regions and iRepertoire HTBI primers, TCR beta libraries were built. TCRdb re-analysed the multiplex PCR reads in MiXCR, keeping a single row per CDR3 protein. The data contain 350,000 to 500,000 distinct CDR3 sequences, 12% to 15% of them singletons. These same records also appear under a second study, on T cells in Graves' hyperthyroidism and ophthalmopathy.

J is TRBJ1-4 and V is TRBV30; D might be TRBD1 (5 bases). The source was peripheral blood mononuclear cells (PBMCs), collected at new diagnosis, from a patient treated with antithyroid drugs. The sequence derives from a woman between 45 and 60 years old with Graves disease. As DNA, the CDR3 is TGTGCCTGGAGTGTATTCGGGACGATAAATGAAAAACTGTTTTTT. It is translated as CAWSVFGTINEKLFF.